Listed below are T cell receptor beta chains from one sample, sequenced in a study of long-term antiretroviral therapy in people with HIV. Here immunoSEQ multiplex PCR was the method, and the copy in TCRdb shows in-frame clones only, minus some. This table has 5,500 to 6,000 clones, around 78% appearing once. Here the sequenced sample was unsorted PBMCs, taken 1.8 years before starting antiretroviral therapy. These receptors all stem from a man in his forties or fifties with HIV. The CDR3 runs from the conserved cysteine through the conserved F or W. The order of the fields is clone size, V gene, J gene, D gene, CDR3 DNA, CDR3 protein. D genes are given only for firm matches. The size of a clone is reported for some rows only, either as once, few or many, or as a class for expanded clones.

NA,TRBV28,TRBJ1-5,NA,TGTGCCAGCAGTCCCCGGGGCAGGGTATACCAGCCCCAGCATTTT,CASSPRGRVYQPQHF
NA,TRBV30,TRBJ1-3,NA,TGTGCCTGGAGTCGAGCGGGCAGGGAAAGAAACACCATATATTTT,CAWSRAGRERNTIYF
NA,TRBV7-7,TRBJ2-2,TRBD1,TGTGCTAGCAGCTTAGAAGGTCCCCGCACAGGGGCCGGGGAGCTGTTTTTT,CASSLEGPRTGAGELFF
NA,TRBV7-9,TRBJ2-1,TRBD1,TGTGCCAGCAGCATACGACAGGGGCTCGATCCTGAGCAGTTCTTC,CASSIRQGLDPEQFF
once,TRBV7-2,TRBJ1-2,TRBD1,TGTGCCAGCAGCTTTGGGACAGCCGGATATGGCTACACCTTC,CASSFGTAGYGYTF
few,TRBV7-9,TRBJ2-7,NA,TGTGCCAGCACTCGAGGAAGGGGGAGCTACGAGCAGTACTTC,CASTRGRGSYEQYF
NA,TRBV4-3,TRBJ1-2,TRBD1,TGCGCCAGCAGCCTGGACAGGACATCTTCATATGGCTACACCTTC,CASSLDRTSSYGYTF
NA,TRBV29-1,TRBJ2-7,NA,TGCAGCGGATCGGACGGATACTCCTACGAGCAGTACTTC,CSGSDGYSYEQYF
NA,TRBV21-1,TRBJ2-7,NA,TGTGCCAGCAGCAAACGACAGTTGAAGTACGAGCAGTACTTC,CASSKRQLKYEQYF
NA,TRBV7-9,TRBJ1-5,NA,TGTGCCAGCAGCTTAGGTGATCTACAGCCCCAGCATTTT,CASSLGDLQPQHF
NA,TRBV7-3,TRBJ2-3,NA,TGTGCCAGCGGACAGAACACAGATACGCAGTATTTT,CASGQNTDTQYF
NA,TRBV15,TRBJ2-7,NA,TGTGCCACCAGCAGCGAGACCCCTTACGAGCAGTACTTC,CATSSETPYEQYF
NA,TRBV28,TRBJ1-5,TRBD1,TGTGCCAGCAGCCGTTTTTCCGGGACAGGGACCAATCAGCCCCAGCATTTT,CASSRFSGTGTNQPQHF
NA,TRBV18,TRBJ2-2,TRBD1,TGTGCCAGCTCACCACCAGCCAGGGGGCTAGGCACCGGGGAGCTGTTTTTT,CASSPPARGLGTGELFF
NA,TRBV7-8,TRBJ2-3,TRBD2,TGTGCCAGCAGCTTGTCTAGCGGGATGGCAGATACGCAGTATTTT,CASSLSSGMADTQYF
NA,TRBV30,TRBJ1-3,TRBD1,TGTGCCTGGAGCGGTTTTGGGGGGACAGGGAGTGGAAACACCATATATTTT,CAWSGFGGTGSGNTIYF
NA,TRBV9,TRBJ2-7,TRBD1,TGTGCCAGCAGCCCGCGGACAGGGGAGATCTACGAGCAGTACTTC,CASSPRTGEIYEQYF
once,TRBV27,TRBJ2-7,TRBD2,TGTGCCAGCAGTCGGACTAGCGGGAGCTACGAGCAGTACTTC,CASSRTSGSYEQYF
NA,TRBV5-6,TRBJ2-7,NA,TGTGCCAGCAGCTACGGACCCGACTACGAGCAGTACTTC,CASSYGPDYEQYF
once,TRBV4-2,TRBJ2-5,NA,TGTGCCAGCAGCCCTCTGACTACACCCCAAGAGACCCAGTACTTC,CASSPLTTPQETQYF
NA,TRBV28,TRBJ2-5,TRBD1,TGTGCCAGCAGTTTAATAAGACAGGGGGGTCAAGAGACCCAGTACTTC,CASSLIRQGGQETQYF
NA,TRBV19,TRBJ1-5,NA,TGTGCCAGTAGTATCTCAGCCTTTCAGCCCCAGCATTTT,CASSISAFQPQHF